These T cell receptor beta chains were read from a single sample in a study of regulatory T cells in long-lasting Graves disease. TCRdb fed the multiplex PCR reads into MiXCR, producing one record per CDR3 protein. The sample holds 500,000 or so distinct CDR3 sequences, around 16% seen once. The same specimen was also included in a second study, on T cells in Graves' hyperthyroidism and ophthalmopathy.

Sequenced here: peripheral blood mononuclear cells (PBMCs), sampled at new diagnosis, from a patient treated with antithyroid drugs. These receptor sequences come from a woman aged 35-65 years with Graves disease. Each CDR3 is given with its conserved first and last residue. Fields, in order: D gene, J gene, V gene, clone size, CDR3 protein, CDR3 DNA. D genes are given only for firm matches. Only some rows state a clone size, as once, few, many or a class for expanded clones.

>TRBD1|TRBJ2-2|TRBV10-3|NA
CAISESGRGSTGELFF
TGTGCCATCAGTGAGTCCGGCAGGGGGTCCACCGGGGAGCTGTTTTTT
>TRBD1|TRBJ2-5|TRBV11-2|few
CASSHRTGQETQYF
TGTGCCAGCAGCCACCGGACAGGGCAAGAGACCCAGTACTTC
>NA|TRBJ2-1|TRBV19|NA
CASRKAGAFNEQFF
TGTGCCAGCCGGAAGGCGGGGGCCTTCAATGAGCAGTTCTTC
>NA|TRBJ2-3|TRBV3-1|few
CASSQMDGSGTQYF
TGTGCCAGCAGCCAAATGGACGGTTCGGGTACGCAGTATTTT
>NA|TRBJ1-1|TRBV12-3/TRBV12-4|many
CASRPQGGFTEAFF
TGTGCCAGCAGACCACAGGGTGGATTCACTGAAGCTTTCTTT
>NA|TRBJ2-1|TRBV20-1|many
CSARTSYNEQFF
TGCAGTGCTAGGACCTCCTACAATGAGCAGTTCTTC
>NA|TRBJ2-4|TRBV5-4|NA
CASTYRDIQYF
TGTGCCAGCACTTACAGGGACATTCAGTACTTC
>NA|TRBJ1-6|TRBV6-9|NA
CASSSLALQHSPLHF
TGTGCCAGCAGTTCCCTAGCCCTCCAGCATTCACCCCTCCACTTT
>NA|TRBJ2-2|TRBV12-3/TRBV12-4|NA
CASRLAWTPNTGELFF
TGTGCCAGCAGGCTGGCTTGGACACCCAACACCGGGGAGCTGTTTTTT
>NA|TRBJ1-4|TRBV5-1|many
CASSLAPLIQSVGEKLFF
TGCGCCAGCAGCTTGGCGCCGCTAATACAGAGCGTTGGGGAAAAACTGTTTTTT
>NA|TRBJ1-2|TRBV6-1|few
CASSGYSDRNSYGYTF
TGTGCCAGCAGTGGTTACTCGGACAGAAACTCCTATGGCTACACCTTC
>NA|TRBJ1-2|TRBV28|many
CASTTKSRTGTF
TGTGCCAGCACCACCAAGTCTAGGACCGGCACCTTC
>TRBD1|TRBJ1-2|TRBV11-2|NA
CASSQLGDVGQGRYGYTF
TGTGCCAGCAGCCAGCTAGGTGATGTGGGACAGGGGCGCTATGGCTACACCTTC
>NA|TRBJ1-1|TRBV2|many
CASNLGSTEAFF
TGTGCCAGCAACCTTGGGAGCACTGAAGCTTTCTTT
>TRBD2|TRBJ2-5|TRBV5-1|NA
CASSLVSGALQETQYF
TGCGCCAGCAGCTTGGTTAGCGGGGCCCTCCAAGAGACCCAGTACTTC
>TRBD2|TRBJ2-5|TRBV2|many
CASSEALAGKETQYF
TGTGCCAGCAGTGAAGCGTTAGCGGGGAAAGAGACCCAGTACTTC
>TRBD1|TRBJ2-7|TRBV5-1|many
CASSGGTGGDYEQYF
TGCGCCAGCAGCGGTGGGACAGGGGGAGACTACGAGCAGTACTTC
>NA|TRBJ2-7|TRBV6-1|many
CASTPGSVPYEQYF
TGTGCCAGCACCCCCGGCAGCGTCCCCTACGAGCAGTACTTC
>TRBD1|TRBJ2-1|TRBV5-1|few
CASHRGSDNEQFF
TGCGCCAGCCACAGGGGTTCGGACAATGAGCAGTTCTTC
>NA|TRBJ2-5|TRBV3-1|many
CASSQVGLRDNQETQYF
TGTGCCAGCAGCCAAGTGGGGCTACGGGACAACCAAGAGACCCAGTACTTC
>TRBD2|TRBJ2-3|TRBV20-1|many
CSAGYLRGGTQDTQYF
TGCAGTGCTGGCTATCTGCGGGGGGGGACCCAAGATACGCAGTATTTT
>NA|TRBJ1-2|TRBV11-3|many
CASSPGGGLNYGYTF
TGTGCCAGCAGCCCGGGAGGTGGGCTTAACTATGGCTACACCTTC
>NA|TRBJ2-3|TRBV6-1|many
CASTLTYRDSSTDTQYF
TGTGCCAGCACCCTAACATACAGGGACTCTAGCACAGATACGCAGTATTTT
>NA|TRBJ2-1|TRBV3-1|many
CASSQGIYDEQFF
TGTGCCAGCAGCCAAGGTATTTACGATGAGCAGTTCTTC
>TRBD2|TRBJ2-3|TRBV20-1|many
CSARDASGASSTDTQYF
TGCAGTGCTAGAGATGCTAGCGGGGCCTCTAGCACAGATACGCAGTATTTT
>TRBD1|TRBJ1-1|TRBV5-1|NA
CASSPRTGSGGEAFF
TGCGCCAGCAGCCCTCGGACAGGGTCGGGCGGGGAAGCTTTCTTT
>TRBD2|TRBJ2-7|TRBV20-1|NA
CSAKGGAGEQYF
TGCAGTGCTAAGGGAGGGGCCGGCGAGCAGTACTTC
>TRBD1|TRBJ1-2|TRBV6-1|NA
CASSGPRGGLNYGYTF
TGTGCCAGCAGTGGTCCCAGGGGGGGGCTTAACTATGGCTACACCTTC
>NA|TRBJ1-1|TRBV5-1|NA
CASSLSGGRNTEAFF
TGCGCCAGCAGCTTGAGCGGGGGGAGGAACACTGAAGCTTTCTTT